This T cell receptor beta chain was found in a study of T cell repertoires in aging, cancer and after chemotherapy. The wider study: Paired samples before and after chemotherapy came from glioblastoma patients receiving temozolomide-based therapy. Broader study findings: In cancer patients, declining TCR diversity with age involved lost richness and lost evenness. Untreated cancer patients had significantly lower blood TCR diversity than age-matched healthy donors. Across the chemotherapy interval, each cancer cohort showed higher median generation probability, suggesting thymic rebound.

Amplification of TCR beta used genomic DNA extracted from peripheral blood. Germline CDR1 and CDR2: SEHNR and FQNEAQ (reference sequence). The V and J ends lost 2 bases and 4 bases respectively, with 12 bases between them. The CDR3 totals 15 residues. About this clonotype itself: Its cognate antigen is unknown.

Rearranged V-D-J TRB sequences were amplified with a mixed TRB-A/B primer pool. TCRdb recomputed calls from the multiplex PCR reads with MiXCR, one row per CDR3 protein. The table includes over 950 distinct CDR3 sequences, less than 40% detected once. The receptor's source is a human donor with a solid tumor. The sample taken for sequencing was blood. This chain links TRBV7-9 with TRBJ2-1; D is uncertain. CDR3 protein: CASSLRVADYNEQFF. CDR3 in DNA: TGTGCCAGCAGCTTACGGGTCGCAGATTACAATGAGCAGTTCTTC.